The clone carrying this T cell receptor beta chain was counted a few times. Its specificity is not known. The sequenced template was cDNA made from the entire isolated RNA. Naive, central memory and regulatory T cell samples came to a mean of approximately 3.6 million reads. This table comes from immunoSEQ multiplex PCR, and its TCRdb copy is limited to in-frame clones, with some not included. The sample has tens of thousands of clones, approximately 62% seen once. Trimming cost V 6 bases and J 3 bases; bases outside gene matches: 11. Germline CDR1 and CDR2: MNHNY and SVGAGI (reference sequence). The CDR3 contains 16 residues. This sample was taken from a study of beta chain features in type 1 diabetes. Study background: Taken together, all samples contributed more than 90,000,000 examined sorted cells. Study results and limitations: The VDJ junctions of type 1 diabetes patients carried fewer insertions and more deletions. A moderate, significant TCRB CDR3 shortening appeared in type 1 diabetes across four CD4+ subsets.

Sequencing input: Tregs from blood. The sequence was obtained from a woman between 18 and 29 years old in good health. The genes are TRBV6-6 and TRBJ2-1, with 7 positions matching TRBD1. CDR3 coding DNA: TGTGCCAGCAGACCCTTGGGCAGGGGGTTCTACAATGAGCAGTTCTTC. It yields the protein CASRPLGRGFYNEQFF.